The source of this TCR beta chain is a study of human T cells and chemical hapten exposure. The overall study: Donors were sensitized with 2% DPC on the upper inner arm.

TCRdb re-derived calls from the RACE reads in MiXCR, one entry per CDR3 protein. The data contain more than 100,000 distinct CDR3 sequences, approximately 13% of them singletons. Time point given: pre-sensitization, week 0. Specified treatment: therapeutic diphenylcyclopropenone sensitization with weekly scalp DPC. This CDR3 comprises 14 residues. V lost 6 bases, J lost 8 bases, and 19 bases lay in between. CDR1 is LGHDT and CDR2 is YNNKEL in the germline V gene (reference sequence). This clonotype was seen many times. The sequencing used whole blood, collected in connection with sensitization to the hapten diphenylcyclopropenone (DPC). The chain uses TRBV3-1 and TRBJ1-2, with a possible D match to TRBD1 (5 bases). This sequence originates from a woman in her late teens or twenties with alopecia areata. Some clones in this sample may be carry-over from other donors' samples. This CDR3 reads CASSQTQGATGYTF. The CDR3 nucleotides are TGTGCCAGCAGTCAAACTCAAGGGGCTACGGGCTACACCTTC. The whole variable domain, remainder taken from reference TRBV3-1 and TRBJ1-2, is DTAVSQTPKYLVTQMGNDKSIKCEQNLGHDTMYWYKQDSKKFLKIMFSYNNKELIINETVPNRFSPKSPDKAHLNLHINSLELGDSAVYFCASSQTQGATGYTFGSGTRLTVV.